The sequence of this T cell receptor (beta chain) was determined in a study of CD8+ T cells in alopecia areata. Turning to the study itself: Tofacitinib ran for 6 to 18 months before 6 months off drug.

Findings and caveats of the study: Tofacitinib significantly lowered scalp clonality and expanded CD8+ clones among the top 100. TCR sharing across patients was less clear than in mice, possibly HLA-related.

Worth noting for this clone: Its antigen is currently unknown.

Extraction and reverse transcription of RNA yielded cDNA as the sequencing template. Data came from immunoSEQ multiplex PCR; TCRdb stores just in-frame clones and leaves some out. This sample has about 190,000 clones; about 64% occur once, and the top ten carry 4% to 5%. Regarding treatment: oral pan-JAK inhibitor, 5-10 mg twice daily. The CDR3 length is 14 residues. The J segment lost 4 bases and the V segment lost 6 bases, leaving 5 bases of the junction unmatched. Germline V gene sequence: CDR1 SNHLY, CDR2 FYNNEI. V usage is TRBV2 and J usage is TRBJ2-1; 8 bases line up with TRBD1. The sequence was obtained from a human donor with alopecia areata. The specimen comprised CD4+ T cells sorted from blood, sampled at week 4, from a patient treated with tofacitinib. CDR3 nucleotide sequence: TGTGCCAGCAGGGGACAGGAGAAATACAATGAGCAGTTCTTC. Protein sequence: CASRGQEKYNEQFF.